This TCR beta chain is from a study of T-cell memory formation after mild COVID-19. In TCRdb, the 5' RACE reads were re-called with MiXCR into one record per CDR3 protein. The sample contains 350,000 to 400,000 distinct CDR3 sequences, approximately 21% of which appear only once. The sequencing input was PBMCs or a T cell subset sorted from them (not recorded which). The sequence was collected from an adult woman who had mild COVID-19 (a few samples of this study predate the infection). Cell type and time point are not known.

In nucleotides, the CDR3 is TGTGCCACCAGTGACCTCGGGACAGGGCTCGACACCGGGGAGCTGTTTTTT. This encodes CATSDLGTGLDTGELFF. The gene calls are TRBV24-1 and TRBJ2-2; the match to TRBD1 covers 9 bases. There are 17 residues in the CDR3. The V segment lost 4 bases and the J segment 3 bases; nucleotides outside the gene matches: 8. Per the germline V gene, CDR1 is KGHDR and CDR2 is SFDVKD.